What follows is one TCR beta chain and its context. It lacks a known antigen. Qualities for individual bases were not recorded, and no much larger clone is one base off. Enrolling through a virtual design, the prospective study's participants ranged in age from about 18 to 89 years and lived across roughly 24 United States geographic areas. In the prospective study, participants were assigned to cohorts based on the clinical history participants reported in a screening survey and a study questionnaire. Exposed participants had been in contact, within 2 weeks of entering the study, with a person who had a PCR-confirmed or clinician-diagnosed case of COVID-19. In the prospective study, whole blood, serum and a nasopharyngeal or oropharyngeal swab were collected from each participant by mobile phlebotomists. Participants in the prospective study had the option to provide additional blood draws and questionnaires over a roughly 2-month period. Blood samples from the prospective study were shipped frozen or at room temperature prior to DNA extraction.

The sample belongs to a study of blood T cell repertoires in COVID-19 (dated by TCRdb to about 2020). With regard to the full study: Samples from collaborators originated in the United States, Italy and Spain and spanned both the acute and convalescent phases of COVID-19. The sample metadata nearly always contained a de-identified subject ID, COVID-19 status, age in years and sex. The samples were drawn from the first 160 participants of the ongoing ImmuneRACE study and from 1,254 subjects provided by 6 global collaborators. The material from the prospective study consisted of cDNA or gDNA derived from T cells, B-cell-depleted T cells, or PBMCs. HLA class I and class II types, where available, came from metadata supplied by the sample provider rather than from assay-based typing. Subjects who had been exposed to COVID-19, were actively infected with it, or had recovered from it provided the deeply sampled blood TCRbeta repertoires that made up the dataset. The repertoires were released in a freely available public database meant as a resource for research on the immune response to SARS-CoV-2.

TCRbeta CDR3 regions were amplified from genomic DNA using the immunoSEQ Assay, a bias-controlled multiplex PCR. On the study's bioinformatics: The number of nucleated cells in each sample was estimated by amplification of reference gene primers within the assay. To quantify the absolute abundance of each unique TCRbeta CDR3 rearrangement, sequence reads were collapsed and filtered. For each sample, productive Simpson clonality was calculated as the square root of Simpson's diversity index over productive rearrangements. Drawn from immuneACCESS, this table holds only the in-frame rearrangements with V and J called that TCRdb kept. Clones are partly lost; checked studies trace under half to an unresolved V gene and leave the rest unexplained. The DNA gave D and trimming, while V, J and clone size come from that table. This sample gives hundreds of thousands of clones in total; around 91% of them show up just once. The ten most abundant clones make up approximately 15% of the sample.

Paper-wide results and their limitations: How much clinical and demographic metadata was included differed by source and by participant, and the metadata was provided uncurated.

The CDR3 sequence holds 13 residues, the cysteine and phenylalanine included. Only the CDR3 region is kept as DNA, spanning 39 bases read in frame from base 1. CDR1 and CDR2 are drawn from the germline V gene: SNHLY, FYNNEI. The V and J ends are trimmed by 8 bases and 1 base, leaving 11 bases between them. The specimen sequenced was PBMCs or T cells enriched from blood (not recorded which). This receptor chain uses TRBV2 and TRBJ1-2; the D segment could be TRBD1, given 5 matching bases. The TCR comes from a man under 40 who had been exposed to COVID-19. CDR3 sequence: CASSTDSNYGYTF. DNA sequence: TGTGCCAGCTCTACAGACAGTAACTATGGCTACACCTTC.